The text below deals with one T cell receptor beta chain. The antigen remains undetermined. This sample was taken from a study of T cell responses to AZD1222 COVID-19 vaccine. Study results and caveats: Reportedly, nearly half the spike-specific TCRs target unmutated variant regions. Just a handful of AZD1222 recipients were seropositive at baseline. Spike-wide coverage was observed for vaccine-associated CD4 TCRs, with dominant responses at 160-218 and 743-854.

The CDR3 consists of 14 residues. CDR1 and CDR2 (germline): SGHDN, FVKESK. Trimming cost V 4 bases and J 1 base; bases outside gene matches: 4. Timing groups of about 4 and about 12 weeks for second doses were pooled. Here immunoSEQ multiplex PCR was the method, and the copy in TCRdb shows in-frame clones only, minus some. The table shows about 130,000 clones, with around nine tenths occurring only once. The chain couples TRBV14 to TRBJ2-7; 7 positions match TRBD1. The sample was peripheral blood, taken 28 days after the second AZD1222 dose. This TCR came from an adult who received the AZD1222 COVID-19 vaccine. The CDR3: CASSRRQGSYEQYF. CDR3 DNA: TGTGCCAGCAGCCGAAGACAGGGATCCTACGAGCAGTACTTC. Full variable domain (missing parts from reference TRBV14 and TRBJ2-7): EAGVTQFPSHSVIEKGQTVTLRCDPISGHDNLYWYRRVMGKEIKFLLHFVKESKQDESGMPNNRFLAERTGGTYSTLKVQPAELEDSGVYFCASSRRQGSYEQYFGPGTRLTVT.